This T cell receptor beta chain derives from a study of T cell responses to AZD1222 COVID-19 vaccine. Looking at the study overall: Second-dose recipients at about 4 or about 12 weeks were treated as one pooled group. Regarding the study as a whole: Repertoire samples came only from after the peak T cell response. Reportedly, nearly half of unique spike TCRs recognized epitopes outside B.1.351/B.1.1.7 mutations. With dominance at 160-218 and 743-854, vaccine-associated CD4 TCRs spanned spike.

Profiled with immunoSEQ multiplex PCR; TCRdb holds only in-frame clones, not every one. This table holds 120,000 or so clones, approximately 90% found once. With regard to this clone: Its specificity is not known.

The sequenced sample was peripheral blood, obtained on day 0 of AZD1222 vaccination. The sequence was obtained from an adult in good health.

In nucleotides, the CDR3 is TGTGCCAGCAGCGTAGGGGTTAGTTCCTACAATGAGCAGTTCTTC. This sequence encodes CASSVGVSSYNEQFF. The chain combines TRBV9 with TRBJ2-1; no clear D gene. The length of the CDR3 is 15 residues. CDR1 is SGDLS, CDR2 YYNGEE, per germline. The ends were cut back, 0 bases at V and 1 base at J, with 8 bases in the middle.